The clone carrying this T cell receptor (beta chain) came up many times. The antigen is undetermined. V lost 2 bases, J lost 3 bases, and 5 bases stayed unmatched. CDR1 and CDR2 (germline): MRHNA, SNTAGT. This CDR3 has 16 residues. This sample is part of a study of T cell responses to AZD1222 COVID-19 vaccine. Notes on the study in general: Sampled repertoires all dated from after the peak T cell response.

This table comes from immunoSEQ multiplex PCR, and its TCRdb copy is limited to in-frame clones, with some not included. The profile covers tens of thousands of clones, with 80% to 90% appearing a single time and approximately 7% taken by the ten largest. The rearrangement uses TRBV6-4 and TRBJ2-3, with 10 bases that match TRBD2. The sequences come from peripheral blood, collected on day 0 of AZD1222 vaccination. This sequence was found in an adult in good health. CDR3 sequence: CASSDGASGGTDTQYF. As DNA, the CDR3 is TGTGCCAGCAGTGACGGGGCTAGCGGGGGAACAGATACGCAGTATTTT.